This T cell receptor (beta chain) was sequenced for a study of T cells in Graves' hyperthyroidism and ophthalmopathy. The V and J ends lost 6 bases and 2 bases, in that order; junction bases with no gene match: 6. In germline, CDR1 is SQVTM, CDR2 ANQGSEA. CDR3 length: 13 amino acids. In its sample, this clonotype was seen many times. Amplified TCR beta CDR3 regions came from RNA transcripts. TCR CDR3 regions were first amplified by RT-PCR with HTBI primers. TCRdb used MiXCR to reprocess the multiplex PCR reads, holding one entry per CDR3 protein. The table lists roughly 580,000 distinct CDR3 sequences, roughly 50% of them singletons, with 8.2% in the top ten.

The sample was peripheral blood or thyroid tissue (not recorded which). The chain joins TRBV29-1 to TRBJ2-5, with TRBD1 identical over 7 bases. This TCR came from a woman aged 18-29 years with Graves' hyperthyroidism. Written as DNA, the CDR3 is TGCAGCGTCGGGACAGAAGCACAAGAGACCCAGTACTTC. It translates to CSVGTEAQETQYF.